This TCR beta chain emerged from a study of shared clonotypes between healthy human individuals (dated by TCRdb to the early 2020s). Looking at the study overall: A couple of women and a few men aged 18 to 49 years were included in the cohort. For each donor, three plates each were used for CD4 naive and CD4 memory, two plates were used for CD8 naive, and one plate was used for CD8 memory. To estimate repertoire size and how much clonotype sharing occurs between individuals, the study deeply sequenced the blood TCR repertoires of about 5 healthy adults. Different laboratories and diverse techniques were used to prepare libraries and sequence TCR repertoires, to increase sequencing depth and limit assay-specific biases. Between about 0.9 and 10 billion PBMCs per donor were obtained by leukapheresis.

CD8 naive samples consisted of CD45RO-negative cells that were positively selected for CCR7, yielding a CD45RA+CCR7+ population without TemRA cells. Healthy HIV-negative adults with no recently reported acute infections or vaccinations were included as donors. All donors were Caucasian adults living in Nashville, Tennessee, USA. Blood was obtained by leukapheresis, after which PBMCs were separated by Ficoll-Histopaque density gradient centrifugation and cryopreserved in liquid nitrogen vapor phase. Analytical flow cytometry was used to check the purity and quantity of each magnetically sorted T cell population. Genomic DNA was isolated from each sorted fraction and quantified by UV absorbance on a Nanodrop 2000c. Results and caveats for the whole study, not just this receptor: The small number of donors limited the genetic and exposure-history diversity represented. Even with the large sequencing depth, rarefaction of the sorted-subset datasets indicated that sequencing was incomplete. Only blood was sampled, and tissue TCR repertoires likely differ from those in blood. When several donors were compared, the shared fraction of clonotypes was about 5% for naive CD4, around 3.5% for naive CD8, 2.3% for memory CD4, and under 0.5% for memory CD8. Naive subsets generally had larger estimated clonotype richness than memory subsets did. Higher generation probabilities were observed for clonotypes shared by all four sorted-subset donors than for non-shared clonotypes. Based on pairwise subsampling, the degree of clonotype sharing among donors was expected to be affected by sequencing depth.

Using the deep immunoSEQ assay, TCR CDR3 regions were amplified from genomic DNA by multiplex PCR. Genomic DNA extracted from each cell subset was distributed evenly over all wells of several immunoSEQ 96-well plates, and each plate served as one replicate. For sorted subsets, each replicate PCR was loaded with roughly 190 ng genomic DNA, equivalent to 30,000 or so T cell genomes. Purified libraries were quantified with a Qubit 3.0 fluorometer, sized on a Bioanalyzer 2100, and re-quantified with the KAPA Library Quantification kit. A separate single-read 150-cycle Illumina NextSeq 550 flow cell was used to sequence each immunoSEQ 96-well plate. On the study's bioinformatics: Because the immunoSEQ output included only junctional sequences and no quality scores, the filtering could not be the same as the filtering used for full-length reads. To assign V/J genes and CDR3, sequences were annotated using PyIR, a Python wrapper for IgBLAST v1.9, with IMGT germline references. Reads were filtered out if the reads had weak V/J assignments (E-value above 1e-6), no CDR3, stop codons, out-of-frame junctions, or ambiguous translated residues. V3J clonotypes were defined as sequences sharing the same inferred V gene, J gene, and CDR3 amino acid sequence. The percentage overlap between two repertoires was calculated by dividing the number of shared unique clonotypes by the size of the smaller repertoire. Repertoire richness was assessed with RTK rarefaction, the Chao1 estimator, and Recon v2.1 estimates of unobserved clonotypes. Generation probabilities were computed with OLGA for all TCRbeta clonotypes obtained by the gDNA method from several donors. TCRdb provides this immuneACCESS table in a form limited to in-frame rearrangements. Some clones are lacking; in checked studies, under half of them reflect an unresolved V gene, and why the rest are absent is not known. The V and J calls and clone size are taken from that table; D and trimming were inferred from the DNA. The sample yields 2 million to 2.5 million clones; 90% to 95% were counted once. Roughly 1.8% of the sample belongs to the ten largest clones.

As for this clone: Its antigen is unknown. No base-level quality is on record; no much larger clone is a single base apart.

The CDR3, from cysteine to phenylalanine, totals 16 residues. Only the CDR3 part of the read is kept: 48 bases, read in frame from the first base. V loses 5 bases at its end and J loses 3 bases; junction bases beyond the gene matches: 13. From a lookup of the germline V gene (reference sequence), CDR1 and CDR2 are MNHEY and SMNVEV. This sequence was found in a man younger than 35 in good health. Some clones in this sample may be carry-over from other donors' samples. The V and J genes are TRBV27 and TRBJ2-7, with 7 bases in between that match TRBD2. Sequenced input: naive CD8+ T cells from PBMCs. Explained via the paper, the cell subset or site label denotes: CD45RA+CCR7+. Here is the DNA: TGTGCCAGCAGTCAAATGAGCGGGGCAATCTACTACGAGCAGTACTTC. This is translated as CASSQMSGAIYYEQYF.